This TCR beta chain was captured in a study of T cells in localized non-small cell lung cancer. The repertoire was sequenced with immunoSEQ multiplex PCR; TCRdb's copy has only in-frame clones and lacks some. The data hold about 72,000 clones, with 84% observed a single time. With respect to this clone: What it recognizes is unknown.

General observations from the study: Because sequencing included only one region (of the tumor), heterogeneity remains possible. There was an association of higher blood T cell density with longer overall survival. Median detection of top 100 tumor clones in adjacent lung was roughly 61 clones. Among the tissues sampled, uninvolved adjacent lung had the highest T cell clonality, above tumor.

The source is a female donor older than 55 with stage I lung adenocarcinoma. This material consisted of peripheral blood, taken before any cancer treatment.

CDR3 in DNA: TGTGCCAGCAGCTTGGCCGTCGGGAAAGAAAAACTGTTTTTT. Translating gives CASSLAVGKEKLFF. This rearrangement joins TRBV5-8 to TRBJ1-4; no clear D. This CDR3 is 14 amino acids long. CDR1 is SGHTS, CDR2 YDEGEE, per germline. V gave up 0 bases and J gave up 8 bases, with 11 bases separating them. The full variable domain, with the rest looked up from reference TRBV5-8 and TRBJ1-4, is EAGVTQSPTHLIKTRGQQATLRCSPISGHTSVYWYQQALGLGLQFLLWYDEGEERNRGNFPPRFSGRQFPNYSSELNVNALELEDSALYLCASSLAVGKEKLFFGSGTQLSVL.